A single sample gave rise to the 24 T cell receptor beta chains below, sequenced in a study of identical twins. TCRdb re-called the 5' RACE reads with MiXCR, one entry per CDR3 protein. Among 400,000 to 550,000 distinct CDR3 sequences, roughly a quarter were seen once, and the ten largest hold roughly 3%. The data also belong to a second study, concerning T cells expressing NK-cell markers.

Input material: CD4+ T cells sorted from blood. The receptors stem from a woman between 18 and 29 years old in good health.

This clonotype turned up a few times. The CDR3, as DNA: TGCAGTGCTAGTGGGGTCGTGCCCGGGACAAGGAACACTGAAGCTTTCTTT. It codes for CSASGVVPGTRNTEAFF. The chain carries TRBV20-1 and TRBJ1-1; possibly TRBD1 for D (6 bases). The V end was cut by 3 bases, the J end by 1 base, with 21 bases between. CDR1 DFQATT and CDR2 SNEGSKA come from the germline V gene (reference sequence). The CDR3 is 17 residues long.

This chain uses TRBV6-5 with TRBJ2-3; 8 bases fit TRBD2. The CDR3 is made up of 12 amino acids. J gave up 10 bases and V 6 bases, and 6 bases lay outside the gene matches. CDR1 and CDR2 from the germline V gene are MNHEY and SVGAGI. The CDR3 here is CASSDGGLAQYF. DNA for the CDR3: TGTGCCAGCAGCGACGGGGGACTAGCGCAGTATTTT.

The chain joins TRBV20-1 to TRBJ2-2; D remains unclear. The length of the CDR3 is 15 residues. V lost 3 bases and J 0 bases, leaving 11 bases between the germline ends. CDR1 DFQATT and CDR2 SNEGSKA come from the germline V gene (reference sequence). The CDR3 region has the DNA TGCAGTGCTAGGGACCGCTACTCGAACACCGGGGAGCTGTTTTTT. It encodes CSARDRYSNTGELFF.

The rearrangement uses TRBV5-1 and TRBJ1-2, with unresolved D. CDR1 and CDR2 (germline): SGHRS, YFSETQ. This CDR3 is 13 amino acids long. Trimming pared 3 bases from V and 4 bases from J, leaving 10 bases between. CDR3 in DNA: TGCGCCAGCAGCTCCCCAGAGCTCTATGGCTACACCTTC. Protein product: CASSSPELYGYTF.

The chain uses TRBV20-1 and TRBJ2-5; TRBD2 matches at 8 bases. The V gene end was trimmed by 1 base and the J gene end by 4 bases; junction bases not matched to a gene: 5. The CDR3 extends over 14 amino acids. Germline V gene lookup returns CDR1 DFQATT and CDR2 SNEGSKA (reference sequence). In DNA, the CDR3 is TGCAGTGCTAGAGGGGCTAGCGGGTTAGAGACCCAGTACTTC. Amino acids: CSARGASGLETQYF.

This clonotype showed up just a few times. This CDR3 reads CASSYEPGQPNEQYF. DNA for the CDR3: TGCGCCAGCAGCTACGAACCGGGACAACCCAACGAGCAGTACTTC. The chain employs TRBV5-1 and TRBJ2-7; D possibly corresponds to TRBD1 (6 bases). CDR1 is SGHRS, CDR2 YFSETQ, per germline. The V and J ends lost 3 bases and 5 bases respectively, with 18 bases between them. The CDR3 sequence is 15 residues long. The full variable domain, with the rest looked up from reference TRBV5-1 and TRBJ2-7, is KAGVTQTPRYLIKTRGQQVTLSCSPISGHRSVSWYQQTPGQGLQFLFEYFSETQRNKGNFPGRFSGRQFSNSRSEMNVSTLELGDSALYLCASSYEPGQPNEQYFGPGTRLTVT.

This clonotype came up a few times. V usage is TRBV7-6 and J usage is TRBJ2-7; possibly TRBD2 for D (6 bases). The CDR3 length is 15 residues. CDR1 SGHVS and CDR2 FNYEAQ come from the germline V gene. V lost 1 base and J lost 7, with 17 bases in between. CDR3 nucleotide sequence: TGTGCCAGCAGCTTAGTCGGAGGGTCTCCTACGGAGCAGTACTTC. This encodes CASSLVGGSPTEQYF.

V usage is TRBV5-6 and J usage is TRBJ2-2, with D possibly called TRBD1 or TRBD2 (7 bases each). V gave up 1 base and J gave up 1 base, with 14 bases separating them. CDR1 and CDR2 (germline): SGHDT, YYEEEE. CDR3 length: 17 residues. The CDR3 coding sequence is TGTGCCAGCAGCTTGAAGCGGGACAGACTGAACACCGGGGAGCTGTTTTTT. This translates into CASSLKRDRLNTGELFF.

This clonotype was seen only a few times. V and J are TRBV5-8 and TRBJ2-1; 8 bases agree with TRBD2. The CDR3 length is 16 residues. From germline, CDR1 is SGHTS and CDR2 YDEGEE. V was clipped by 3 bases and J by 8 bases; unmatched bases: 13. The CDR3 protein is CASSSRGTRSFYEQFF. CDR3 in DNA: TGTGCCAGCAGCTCGCGAGGGACTAGGTCATTCTATGAGCAGTTCTTC.

This clonotype was picked up a small number of times. The rearrangement joins TRBV20-1 to TRBJ1-6; the D is unclear. Germline loops: CDR1 DFQATT, CDR2 SNEGSKA (reference sequence). Between the trimmed V and J ends, which lost 1 base and 14 bases, there was a span of 15 bases. There are 13 residues in the CDR3. The CDR3 sequence is CSARGRGTEALHF. The CDR3, as DNA: TGCAGTGCTAGAGGCCGGGGTACGGAGGCCCTCCACTTT.

This clonotype was counted a few times. The chain recombines TRBV2 with TRBJ2-2; D uncertain. CDR3 size: 15 residues. The germline V and J ends were trimmed by 4 bases and 4 bases, with 13 bases remaining between them. Germline lookup yields CDR1 SNHLY and CDR2 FYNNEI. CDR3 loop: CASSGNQWATGELFF. The CDR3 DNA is TGTGCCAGCAGTGGAAATCAGTGGGCCACCGGGGAGCTGTTTTTT.

The gene calls are TRBV12-3 or TRBV12-4 and TRBJ1-4; TRBD1 is a possible D gene (5 bases). V was pared by 6 bases and J by 8 bases, with 16 bases between. CDR3 length equals 14 residues. The CDR3 spells CASSQSDGGEKLFF. CDR3 nucleotide sequence: TGTGCCAGCAGCCAGTCGGACGGGGGAGAAAAACTGTTTTTT.

This clonotype was detected only a few times. The rearrangement links TRBV11-3 to TRBJ2-5; 12 bases align to TRBD2. The germline gives CDR1 SGHNT, CDR2 YENEEA. The CDR3 has 17 amino acids. V was clipped by 5 bases and J by 2 bases; unmatched bases: 9. The CDR3 sequence: CASSKRTTSGGQETQYF. The CDR3 DNA sequence: TGTGCCAGCAGCAAACGTACTACTAGCGGGGGGCAAGAGACCCAGTACTTC.

The chain has TRBV10-3 and TRBJ2-7, with 9 bases aligning to TRBD1. Germline CDR1 is ENHRY and CDR2 is SYGVKD. CDR3 length: 19 residues. Trimming at V came to 6 bases and at J to 3 bases, leaving 21 bases not matched to a gene. In DNA form, the CDR3 reads TGTGCCATCAGCGGCCCCCCCGGACAGGGGTTTGGTCTGAACTACGAGCAGTACTTC. It specifies CAISGPPGQGFGLNYEQYF.

The table lists this clonotype with a count of one. This chain uses TRBV12-3 or TRBV12-4 with TRBJ2-3; 13 bases line up with TRBD2. CDR3 length equals 19 residues. The CDR3 region is CTFSPRLAGGRTSTDTQYF. CDR3 in DNA: TGTACCTTCAGTCCCCGACTAGCGGGAGGCCGCACCAGCACAGATACGCAGTATTTT.

This clonotype has more than one count but fewer than ten. The V and J genes are TRBV20-1 and TRBJ1-1; no firm D call. CDR3 size: 13 residues. Germline lookup yields CDR1 DFQATT and CDR2 SNEGSKA (reference sequence). Trimming stripped 3 bases from V and 6 bases from J, with 14 bases between. The CDR3 loop reads CSASPPGGSEAFF. In DNA form, the CDR3 reads TGCAGTGCTAGCCCTCCGGGTGGGTCTGAAGCTTTCTTT.

This clonotype has just a few counts. The chain combines TRBV5-6 with TRBJ2-5; the D gene could be TRBD1 or TRBD2 (5 bases each). CDR1 is SGHDT, CDR2 YYEEEE, per germline. V was pared by 7 bases and J by 3 bases, with 25 bases between. The length of the CDR3 is 17 residues. The CDR3 reads CASSPTRVTWREETQYF. CDR3 sequence (DNA): TGTGCCAGCTCTCCCACCAGGGTAACGTGGCGGGAAGAGACCCAGTACTTC.

The chain couples TRBV27 to TRBJ2-7, with 7 bases aligning to TRBD2. This CDR3 has 12 residues. Germline trimming cut 6 bases from V and 7 bases from J; bases unmatched to any gene: 6. Germline V gives CDR1 MNHEY, CDR2 SMNVEV (reference sequence). CDR3 coding DNA: TGTGCCAGCAGCGGGAGGATGTGGGAGCAGTACTTC. Protein product: CASSGRMWEQYF.

This clonotype occurred a few times. The chain couples TRBV7-2 to TRBJ2-7; D may be TRBD2 (6 bases). CDR3 length equals 13 residues. The V gene's germline CDR1 is SGHTA and CDR2 FQGNSA. Trimming took 4 bases from V and 11 from J, leaving 18 bases between them. The CDR3 reads CASSYVDRGWKYF. The CDR3 DNA follows: TGTGCCAGCAGCTACGTCGATCGGGGGTGGAAGTACTTC.

This chain joins TRBV6-1 and TRBJ2-2, with TRBD2 matching 9 bases. V lost 5 bases, J lost 6 bases, and 7 bases stayed unmatched. The CDR3 totals 15 residues. Germline-derived CDR1 and CDR2 are MNHNS and SASEGT. Here the CDR3 DNA reads TGTGCCAGCAGTAGCGGGGGGACGCCCGCCGGGGAGCTGTTTTTT. Its protein is CASSSGGTPAGELFF.

The V gene is TRBV5-1, the J gene TRBJ2-7; 9 bases are shared with TRBD1. The CDR3 contains 16 residues. Germline trimming cut 4 bases from V and 6 bases from J; bases unmatched to any gene: 14. Germline V gene lookup returns CDR1 SGHRS and CDR2 YFSETQ. This CDR3 is CASSNTGGVVSGEQYF. CDR3 bases: TGCGCCAGCAGCAACACAGGGGGCGTCGTTTCAGGCGAGCAGTACTTC.

The V gene is TRBV12-5, the J gene TRBJ2-5, with D perhaps given as TRBD1 or TRBD2 (5 bases each). V was cut by 5 bases and J by 4 bases, with 20 bases left in between. The V gene's germline CDR1 is LGHNT and CDR2 FRNRAP. The CDR3 has 16 residues. The DNA for the CDR3 is TGTGCTAGTGGTCCTCTGGGGGTTGAAGGTTTAGAGACCCAGTACTTC. Residues: CASGPLGVEGLETQYF. The full variable domain, in which reference TRBV12-5 and TRBJ2-5 provide the parts outside the CDR3, is DARVTQTPRHKVTEMGQEVTMRCQPILGHNTVFWYRQTMMQGLELLAYFRNRAPLDDSGMPKDRFSAEMPDATLATLKIQPSEPRDSAVYFCASGPLGVEGLETQYFGPGTRLLVL.

CDR3 amino acids: CSASSLGLAGNNEQFF. The CDR3 DNA follows: TGCAGTGCTAGTAGCTTGGGGCTAGCGGGAAACAATGAGCAGTTCTTC. The chain joins TRBV20-1 to TRBJ2-1, with 9 positions matching TRBD2. Germline-derived CDR1 and CDR2 are DFQATT and SNEGSKA (reference sequence). Trimming took 3 bases from V and 5 from J; bases not matched to a gene: 11. The CDR3 extends over 16 amino acids.

This clonotype was observed at least ten times. J is TRBJ1-1 and V is TRBV10-3; 8 bases are shared with TRBD1. From germline, CDR1 is ENHRY and CDR2 SYGVKD. J gave up 0 bases and V 7 bases, and 4 bases lay outside the gene matches. The CDR3 has 14 residues. This chain's CDR3 is CAITPTGVNTEAFF. CDR3 nucleotide sequence: TGTGCCATCACTCCGACAGGGGTGAACACTGAAGCTTTCTTT.